A selection of T cell receptor beta chains follows, all from one sample in a study of T cells in Graves' hyperthyroidism and ophthalmopathy. TCRdb re-called the multiplex PCR reads through MiXCR, storing one row per CDR3 protein. Of under 350,000 distinct CDR3 sequences listed, over 15% were seen once; the top ten hold over 45%. Sequences were obtained from blood. The receptors come from an older woman with Graves' ophthalmopathy. Both conserved end residues are part of each CDR3. D genes are given only for firm matches. For some rows the clone size is stated as once, few or many, or as a class when expanded; others skip it.

D	size	V	J	DNA	CDR3
-	-	TRBV5-1	TRBJ2-7	TGCGCCAGCAGCTCTAAGGGGACCGCTGCCTACGAGCAGTACTTC	CASSSKGTAAYEQYF
-	many	TRBV6-1	TRBJ1-1	TGTGCCAGCAGTTATCAGGGGAGGACTGAAGCTTTCTTT	CASSYQGRTEAFF
-	few	TRBV12-3/TRBV12-4	TRBJ1-3	TGTGCCAGCAGCAGTAGGTTTTTCGGGGCGGACACCATATATTTT	CASSSRFFGADTIYF
TRBD2	-	TRBV6-1	TRBJ2-3	TGTGCCAGCAGTAAGCGGGAGGATACGCAGTATTTT	CASSKREDTQYF
-	-	TRBV20-1	TRBJ1-1	TGCAGTGCTAGAGTCTCGGGGGTAGCTTTCTTT	CSARVSGVAFF
-	-	TRBV20-1	TRBJ2-1	TGCAGCGGCCCCGCGGCAAACGACAATGAGCAGTTCTTC	CSGPAANDNEQFF
-	-	TRBV3-1	TRBJ2-2	TGTGCCAGCGGTGGGGGGGCGGTCACCGGGGAGCTGTTTTTT	CASGGGAVTGELFF
TRBD1	-	TRBV20-1	TRBJ1-4	TGCAGTGCTAGAGATGGGGGGACAGGAAGCGAAAAACTGTTTTTT	CSARDGGTGSEKLFF
TRBD2	few	TRBV12-3/TRBV12-4	TRBJ2-5	TGTGCCAGCAAGAGGGGAGGGGAAGAGACCCAGTACTTC	CASKRGGEETQYF
TRBD1	many	TRBV20-1	TRBJ2-5	TGCAGTGCTAGAGATGACAGGGGTTCAGAGACCCAGTACTTC	CSARDDRGSETQYF
-	-	TRBV25-1	TRBJ2-3	TGTGCCAGCAGTGAGGCGGTCGGAAGCACAGATACGCAGTATTTT	CASSEAVGSTDTQYF
TRBD1	-	TRBV5-4	TRBJ2-3	TGTGCCAGCAGCAATCTTGGACAGGGTAACACAGATACGCAGTATTTT	CASSNLGQGNTDTQYF
-	many	TRBV7-2	TRBJ2-7	TGTGCCAGCAGCTCAGACAGACTTTCCTACGAGCAGTACTTC	CASSSDRLSYEQYF
-	many	TRBV6-1	TRBJ1-2	TGTGCCAGCAGGAGGGGGGTCAGGGATGGCTACACCTTC	CASRRGVRDGYTF
TRBD1	few	TRBV6-1	TRBJ1-2	TGTGCCAGTCTACGGACAGGGGCAAAAGAAGGCTACACCTTC	CASLRTGAKEGYTF
TRBD1	many	TRBV12-3/TRBV12-4	TRBJ2-7	TGTGCCAGCACGACAGGGCGGGACGAGCAGTACTTC	CASTTGRDEQYF
-	many	TRBV7-2	TRBJ2-1	TGTGCCAGCAGCCCCGTCGCGGCTCGCAATGAGCAGTTCTTC	CASSPVAARNEQFF
-	many	TRBV11-2	TRBJ1-2	TGTGCCAGCAGCTTAGATGGATGGGGCTGGGGCTACACCTTC	CASSLDGWGWGYTF
-	-	TRBV19	TRBJ1-5	TGTGCCAGTAGTATTAGGACTTCTAACAGCCAGCCCCAGCATTTT	CASSIRTSNSQPQHF
-	-	TRBV15	TRBJ1-2	TGTGCCACCAGCAGAGATGACAGCGTCTACTATGGCTACACCTTC	CATSRDDSVYYGYTF
-	few	TRBV6-2/TRBV6-3	TRBJ1-2	TGTGCCAGCAGCCGGGACACCTACTATGGCTACACCTTC	CASSRDTYYGYTF
TRBD1	many	TRBV18	TRBJ1-5	TGTGCCAGCTCAGCGGGACAGGGGGATCAGCCCCAGCATTTT	CASSAGQGDQPQHF
TRBD1	-	TRBV7-2	TRBJ1-5	TGTGCCAGCAGCCAAGGGACAGGGAGGGATCAGCCCCAGCATTTT	CASSQGTGRDQPQHF